The 7 T cell receptor beta chains in this list originate from one sample, sequenced in a study of cytomegalovirus exposure and HLA in healthy donors. Libraries were prepared by immunoSEQ multiplex PCR; TCRdb keeps only in-frame clonotypes and omits some of them. The sample has 300,000 to 400,000 clones, 86% seen once. The sequencing input was PBMCs. These receptors all come from a woman under 30 in good health and CMV-seronegative.

The chain links TRBV4-2 to TRBJ2-7, with a weak D call TRBD2 (7 bases). Germline CDR1 is LGHNA and CDR2 is YNFKEQ. The CDR3 is made up of 15 amino acids. V was pared by 1 base and J by 5 bases, with 15 bases between. The chain's CDR3 is CASSQASGTLDEQYF. Written as DNA, the CDR3 is TGTGCCAGCAGCCAAGCCAGCGGGACATTAGACGAGCAGTACTTC.

The chain links TRBV27 to TRBJ2-6, with TRBD1 matching over 12 bases. The CDR3 runs 23 residues. Looked up from germline, CDR1 is MNHEY and CDR2 is SMNVEV (reference sequence). V shed 0 bases, J shed 3 bases, and the junction held 18 bases outside the gene matches. The CDR3 loop is CASSLSVGLSPGQGAFGANVLTF. As DNA, the CDR3 is TGTGCCAGCAGTTTATCAGTCGGCTTAAGCCCGGGACAGGGGGCTTTTGGGGCCAACGTCCTGACTTTC.

The chain couples TRBV7-6 to TRBJ2-1, with 8 bases that match TRBD2. Germline V gene sequence: CDR1 SGHVS, CDR2 FNYEAQ. Trimming cost V 1 base and J 3 bases; bases outside gene matches: 5. The CDR3 is 16 residues long. The CDR3 loop reads CASSLGAGEFYNEQFF. Written as DNA, the CDR3 is TGTGCCAGCAGCTTAGGAGCGGGGGAGTTCTACAATGAGCAGTTCTTC.

CDR3 in DNA: TGTGCCAGCAGCTTAGCGCTAGGGCAGGGCACTGAAGCTTTCTTT. Translated: CASSLALGQGTEAFF. V usage is TRBV7-2 and J usage is TRBJ1-1; maybe TRBD1 (5 bases). This CDR3 is built from 15 residues. Germline CDR1 reads SGHTA; CDR2 reads FQGNSA. Trimming removed 0 bases from V and 4 bases from J, with 12 bases in between.

This clone was seen more than once but under ten times. The rearrangement links TRBV30 to TRBJ2-5; D is undetermined. V was clipped by 5 bases and J by 7 bases, with 8 bases between them. The CDR3 is made up of 10 amino acids. Germline V gives CDR1 GTSNPN, CDR2 SVGIG (reference sequence). The CDR3 sequence: CAWDMGTQYF. CDR3 bases: TGTGCCTGGGACATGGGGACCCAGTACTTC.

This rearrangement joins TRBV2 to TRBJ1-1; a possible D gene is TRBD1 (5 bases). Germline CDR1 is SNHLY and CDR2 is FYNNEI. Trimming left V 3 bases short and J 7 bases short, with 12 bases between. This CDR3 spans 13 amino acids. For the CDR3, the DNA is TGTGCCAGCAGTGAGGAGGGGATTGATGAAGCTTTCTTT. This gives the protein CASSEEGIDEAFF.

V and J are TRBV14 and TRBJ1-2; the D is unclear. V lost 1 base and J lost 2, with 11 bases in between. This CDR3 has 15 residues. Germline V gene data show CDR1 as SGHDN and CDR2 as FVKESK. CDR3 in DNA: TGTGCCAGCAGCCAAGGAGGTCCGGGGAACTATGGCTACACCTTC. Amino acid sequence: CASSQGGPGNYGYTF.